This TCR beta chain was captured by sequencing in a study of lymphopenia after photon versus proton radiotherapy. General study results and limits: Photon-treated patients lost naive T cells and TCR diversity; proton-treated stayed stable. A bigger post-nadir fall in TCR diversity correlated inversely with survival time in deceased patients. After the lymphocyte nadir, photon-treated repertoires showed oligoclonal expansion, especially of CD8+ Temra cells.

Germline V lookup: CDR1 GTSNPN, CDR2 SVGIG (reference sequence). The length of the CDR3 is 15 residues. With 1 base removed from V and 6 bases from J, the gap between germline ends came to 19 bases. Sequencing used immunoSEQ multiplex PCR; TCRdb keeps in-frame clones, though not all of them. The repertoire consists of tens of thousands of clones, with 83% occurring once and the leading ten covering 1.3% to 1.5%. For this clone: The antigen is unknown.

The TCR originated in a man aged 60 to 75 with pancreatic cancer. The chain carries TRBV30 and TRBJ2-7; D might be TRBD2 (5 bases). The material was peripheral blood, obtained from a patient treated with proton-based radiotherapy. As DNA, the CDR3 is TGTGCCTGGAGTGGGGAGAGTAGGGTGTTGGGCGAGCAGTACTTC. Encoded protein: CAWSGESRVLGEQYF. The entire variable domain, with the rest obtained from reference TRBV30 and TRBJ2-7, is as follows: SQTIHQWPATLVQPVGSPLSLECTVEGTSNPNLYWYRQAAGRGLQLLFYSVGIGQISSEVPQNLSASRPQDRQFILSSKKLLLSDSGFYLCAWSGESRVLGEQYFGPGTRLTVT.